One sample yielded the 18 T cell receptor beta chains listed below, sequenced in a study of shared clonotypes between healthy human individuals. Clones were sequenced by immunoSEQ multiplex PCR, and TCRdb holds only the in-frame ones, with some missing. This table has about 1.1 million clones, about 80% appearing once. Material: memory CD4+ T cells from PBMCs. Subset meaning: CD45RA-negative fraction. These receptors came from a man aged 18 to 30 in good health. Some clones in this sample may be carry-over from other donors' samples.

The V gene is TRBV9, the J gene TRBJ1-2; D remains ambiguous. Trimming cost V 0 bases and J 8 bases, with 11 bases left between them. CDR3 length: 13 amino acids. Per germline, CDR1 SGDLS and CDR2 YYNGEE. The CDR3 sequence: CASSVEAAGGYTF. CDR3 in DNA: TGTGCCAGCAGCGTAGAGGCGGCTGGAGGCTACACCTTC. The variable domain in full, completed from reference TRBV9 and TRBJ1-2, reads DSGVTQTPKHLITATGQRVTLRCSPRSGDLSVYWYQQSLDQGLQFLIQYYNGEERAKGNILERFSAQQFPDLHSELNLSSLELGDSALYFCASSVEAAGGYTFGSGTRLTVV.

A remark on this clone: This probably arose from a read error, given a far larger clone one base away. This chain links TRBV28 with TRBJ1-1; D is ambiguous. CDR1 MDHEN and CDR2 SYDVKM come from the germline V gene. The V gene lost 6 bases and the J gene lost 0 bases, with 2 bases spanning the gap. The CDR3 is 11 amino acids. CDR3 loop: CASRMNTEAFF. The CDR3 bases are TGTGCCAGCAGGATGAACACTGAAGCTTTCTTT.

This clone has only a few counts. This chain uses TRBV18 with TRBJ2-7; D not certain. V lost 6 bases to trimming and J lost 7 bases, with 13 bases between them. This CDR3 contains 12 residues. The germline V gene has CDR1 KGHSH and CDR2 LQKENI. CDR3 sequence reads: CASSPDTREQYF. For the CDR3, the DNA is TGTGCCAGCTCTCCAGACACAAGAGAGCAGTACTTC. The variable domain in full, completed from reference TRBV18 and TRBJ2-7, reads NAGVMQNPRHLVRRRGQEARLRCSPMKGHSHVYWYRQLPEEGLKFMVYLQKENIIDESGMPKERFSAEFPKEGPSILRIQQVVRGDSAAYFCASSPDTREQYFGPGTRLTVT.

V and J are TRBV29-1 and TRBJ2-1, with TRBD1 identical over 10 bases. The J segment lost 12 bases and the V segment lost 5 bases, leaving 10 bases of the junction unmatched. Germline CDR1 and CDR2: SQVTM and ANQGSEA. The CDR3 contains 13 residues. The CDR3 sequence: CSVSPGQGKGQFF. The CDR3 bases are TGCAGCGTTTCCCCGGGACAGGGGAAGGGGCAGTTCTTC.

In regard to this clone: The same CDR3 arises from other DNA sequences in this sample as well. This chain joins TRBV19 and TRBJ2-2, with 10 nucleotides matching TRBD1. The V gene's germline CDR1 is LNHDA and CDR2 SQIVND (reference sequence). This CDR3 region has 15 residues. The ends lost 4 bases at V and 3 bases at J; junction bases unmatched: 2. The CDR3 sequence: CASSRQGADTGELFF. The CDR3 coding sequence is TGTGCCAGTAGTAGACAGGGGGCGGACACCGGGGAGCTGTTTTTT.

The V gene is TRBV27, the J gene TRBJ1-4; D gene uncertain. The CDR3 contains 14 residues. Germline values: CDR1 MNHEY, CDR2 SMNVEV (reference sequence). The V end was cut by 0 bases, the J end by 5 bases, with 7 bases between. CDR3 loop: CASSLSPWNEKLFF. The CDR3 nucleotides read TGTGCCAGCAGTTTATCACCTTGGAATGAAAAACTGTTTTTT.

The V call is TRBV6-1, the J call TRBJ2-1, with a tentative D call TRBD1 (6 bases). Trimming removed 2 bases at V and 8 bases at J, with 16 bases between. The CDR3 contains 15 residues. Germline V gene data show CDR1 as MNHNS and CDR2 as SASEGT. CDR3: CASSEYTGMGDEQFF. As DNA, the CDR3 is TGTGCCAGCAGTGAATACACAGGGATGGGGGATGAGCAGTTCTTC.

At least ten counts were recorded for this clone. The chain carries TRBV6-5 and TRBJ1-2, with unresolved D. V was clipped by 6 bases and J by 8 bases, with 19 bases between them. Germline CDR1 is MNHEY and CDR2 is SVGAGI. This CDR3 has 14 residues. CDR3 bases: TGTGCCAGCAGCCTGGGAGGGTCGATTGGCGGCTACACCTTC. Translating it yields CASSLGGSIGGYTF.

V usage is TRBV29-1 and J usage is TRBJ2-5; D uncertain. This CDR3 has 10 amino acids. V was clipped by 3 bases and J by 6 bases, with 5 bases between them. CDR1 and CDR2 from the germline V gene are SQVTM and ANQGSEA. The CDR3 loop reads CSVDGQTQYF. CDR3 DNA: TGCAGCGTTGATGGCCAGACCCAGTACTTC.

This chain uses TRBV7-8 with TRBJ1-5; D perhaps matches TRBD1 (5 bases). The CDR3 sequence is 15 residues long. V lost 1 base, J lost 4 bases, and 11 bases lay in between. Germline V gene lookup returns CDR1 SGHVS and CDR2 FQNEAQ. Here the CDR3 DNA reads TGTGCCAGCAGCTTAGACTTCCGGGGGAATCAGCCCCAGCATTTT. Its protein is CASSLDFRGNQPQHF.

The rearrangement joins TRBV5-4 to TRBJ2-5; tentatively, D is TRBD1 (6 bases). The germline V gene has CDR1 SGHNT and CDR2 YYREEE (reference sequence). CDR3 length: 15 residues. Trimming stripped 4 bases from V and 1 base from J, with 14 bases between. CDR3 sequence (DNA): TGTGCCAGCAGCCCACCCGGACAGCTCCAAGAGACCCAGTACTTC. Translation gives CASSPPGQLQETQYF.

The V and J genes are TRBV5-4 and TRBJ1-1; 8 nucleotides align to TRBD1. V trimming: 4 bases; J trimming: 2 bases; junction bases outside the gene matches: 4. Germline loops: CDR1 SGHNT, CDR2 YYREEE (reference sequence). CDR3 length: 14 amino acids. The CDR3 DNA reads TGTGCCAGCAGCGTGGACAGGGCTAACACTGAAGCTTTCTTT. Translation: CASSVDRANTEAFF.

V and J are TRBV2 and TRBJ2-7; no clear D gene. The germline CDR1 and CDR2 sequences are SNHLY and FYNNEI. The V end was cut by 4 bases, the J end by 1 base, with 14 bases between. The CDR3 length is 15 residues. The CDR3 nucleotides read TGTGCCAGCAGTGTTCCGGTTCCTCCTTCCTACGAGCAGTACTTC. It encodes CASSVPVPPSYEQYF.

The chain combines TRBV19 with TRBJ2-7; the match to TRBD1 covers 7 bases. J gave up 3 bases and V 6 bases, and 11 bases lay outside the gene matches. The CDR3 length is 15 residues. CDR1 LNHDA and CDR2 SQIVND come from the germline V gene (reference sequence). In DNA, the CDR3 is TGTGCCAGTAGAAACCCGGGACAGATGGACTACGAGCAGTACTTC. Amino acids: CASRNPGQMDYEQYF.

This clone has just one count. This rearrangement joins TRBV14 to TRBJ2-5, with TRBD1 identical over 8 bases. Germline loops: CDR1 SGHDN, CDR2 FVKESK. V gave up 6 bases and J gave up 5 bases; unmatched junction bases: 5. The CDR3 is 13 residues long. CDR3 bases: TGTGCCAGCAGACGCAGGGGGCAGGAGACCCAGTACTTC. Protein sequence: CASRRRGQETQYF.

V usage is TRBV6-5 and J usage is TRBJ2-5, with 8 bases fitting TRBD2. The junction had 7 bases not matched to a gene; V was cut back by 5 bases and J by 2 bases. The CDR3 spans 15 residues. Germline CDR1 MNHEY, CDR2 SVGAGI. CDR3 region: CASSRGGALQETQYF. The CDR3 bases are TGTGCCAGCAGTCGGGGGGGGGCCCTACAAGAGACCCAGTACTTC.

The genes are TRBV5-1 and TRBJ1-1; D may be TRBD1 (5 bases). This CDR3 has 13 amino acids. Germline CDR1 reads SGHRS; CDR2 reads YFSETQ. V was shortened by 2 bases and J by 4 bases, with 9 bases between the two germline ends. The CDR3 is CASSLYDSTEAFF. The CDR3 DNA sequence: TGCGCCAGCAGCTTATATGACAGCACTGAAGCTTTCTTT.

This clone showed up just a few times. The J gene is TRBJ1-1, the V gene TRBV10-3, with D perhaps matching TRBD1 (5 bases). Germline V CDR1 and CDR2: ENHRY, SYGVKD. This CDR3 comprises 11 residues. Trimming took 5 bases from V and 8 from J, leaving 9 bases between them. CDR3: CAISSWGEAFF. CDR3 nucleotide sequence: TGTGCCATCAGTTCCTGGGGGGAAGCTTTCTTT.